These 2 T cell receptor beta chains came from one sample sequenced in a study of CD8 T cells in Susac syndrome. The authors reverse transcribed roughly 0.5 to 1 ug RNA with random hexamers. MiXCR, applied by TCRdb to the immunoSEQ multiplex PCR reads, yields one record per CDR3 protein. The table lists over 65,000 distinct CDR3 sequences, 85% to 95% of them singletons, with around 0.57% in the top ten. The specimen sequenced was CD4+ T cells from PBMCs. The receptors were sampled from a human donor with Susac syndrome.

This clonotype was counted once. The J gene is TRBJ1-1, the V gene TRBV27; 7 bases map to TRBD1. CDR1 and CDR2 from the germline V gene are MNHEY and SMNVEV (reference sequence). This CDR3 comprises 14 residues. V lost 5 bases and J lost 4; bases outside the gene matches: 7. The CDR3 DNA follows: TGTGCCAGCAGTCCGCGACAGGGTCGCACTGAAGCTTTCTTT. Encoded protein: CASSPRQGRTEAFF.

The chain employs TRBV2 and TRBJ1-2, with TRBD1 identical over 7 bases. This CDR3 contains 13 residues. J gave up 5 bases and V 6 bases, and 6 bases lay outside the gene matches. CDR1 is SNHLY, CDR2 FYNNEI, per germline. As DNA, the CDR3 is TGTGCCAGCAGCGGGGGACAGAGATATGGCTACACCTTC. The encoded protein is CASSGGQRYGYTF.